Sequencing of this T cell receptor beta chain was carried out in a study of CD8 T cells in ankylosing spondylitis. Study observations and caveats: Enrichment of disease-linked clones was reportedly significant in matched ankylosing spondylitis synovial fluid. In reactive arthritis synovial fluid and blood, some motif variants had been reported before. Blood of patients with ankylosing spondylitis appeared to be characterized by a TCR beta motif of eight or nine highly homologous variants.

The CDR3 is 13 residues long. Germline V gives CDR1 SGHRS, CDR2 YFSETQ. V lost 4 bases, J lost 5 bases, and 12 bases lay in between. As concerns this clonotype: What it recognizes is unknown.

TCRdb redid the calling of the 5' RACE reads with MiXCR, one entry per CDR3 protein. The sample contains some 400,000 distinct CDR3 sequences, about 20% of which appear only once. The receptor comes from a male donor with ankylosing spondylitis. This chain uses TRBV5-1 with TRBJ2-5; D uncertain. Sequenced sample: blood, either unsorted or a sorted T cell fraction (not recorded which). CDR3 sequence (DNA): TGCGCCAGCAGCCCCGCCGTGGCGGAGACCCAGTACTTC. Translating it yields CASSPAVAETQYF.